The text below deals with one T cell receptor (beta chain). Its matching antigen is unknown. The germline V and J ends were trimmed by 2 bases and 7 bases, with 9 bases remaining between them. From germline, CDR1 is MNHEY and CDR2 SVGAGI. The CDR3 has 14 residues. This entry comes from a study of cytomegalovirus exposure and HLA in healthy donors. Findings and limits, study-wide: Three CMV-associated chains were confirmed in vitro to be specific for CMV antigens.

The PCR was carried out with 60 Vbeta primers and 13 Jbeta primers. The method was immunoSEQ multiplex PCR; TCRdb's version includes in-frame clones alone and lacks a portion of them. The table includes 95,000 to 110,000 clones, 73% detected once. The V call is TRBV6-5, the J call TRBJ1-6; no firm D call. Sequencing was done on a sample of PBMCs. The TCR was taken from a man aged 25-45 years in good health and CMV-seronegative. The CDR3 region has the DNA TGTGCCAGCAGTTACAGCAGTAGCAATTCACCCCTCCACTTT. This translates into CASSYSSSNSPLHF.